This T cell receptor beta chain was captured in a study of technical replicates of blood from a handful of donors (TCRdb year 2017). Libraries were built with the immunoSEQ multiplex PCR assay. Entries here come from immuneACCESS through TCRdb and include only in-frame sequences with V and J called. Some clones fail to appear in such tables; in the studies checked, an unresolved V gene covers under half of the shortfall, and the cause of the remainder is unknown. This sample comprises tens of thousands of clones, 75% to 95% of them detected only once. The ten biggest clones cover 0.35% to 0.45% of the sample. The germline V gene provides CDR1 SGHVS and CDR2 FQNEAQ. CDR3 length: 16 amino acids, cysteine to phenylalanine. CDR3 DNA is the only sequence kept; it has 48 bases, read in frame from the first base. Trimming costs V 1 base and J 7 bases, and their ends lie 17 bases apart. Regarding this clone: No antigen is known for it. No much larger clonotype is one base removed from it; base qualities were not supplied.

The sample consisted of T cells isolated from PBMCs. Rearrangement joined TRBV7-8 to TRBJ1-5, and TRBD1 may be the D gene, going by 5 matching bases. This TCR derives from a human donor in good health. Some clones in this sample may be carry-over from other donors' samples. The CDR3 is CASSLVAGGGNQPQHF. The DNA reads as follows: TGTGCCAGCAGCTTAGTTGCCGGGGGGGGGAACCAGCCCCAGCATTTT.